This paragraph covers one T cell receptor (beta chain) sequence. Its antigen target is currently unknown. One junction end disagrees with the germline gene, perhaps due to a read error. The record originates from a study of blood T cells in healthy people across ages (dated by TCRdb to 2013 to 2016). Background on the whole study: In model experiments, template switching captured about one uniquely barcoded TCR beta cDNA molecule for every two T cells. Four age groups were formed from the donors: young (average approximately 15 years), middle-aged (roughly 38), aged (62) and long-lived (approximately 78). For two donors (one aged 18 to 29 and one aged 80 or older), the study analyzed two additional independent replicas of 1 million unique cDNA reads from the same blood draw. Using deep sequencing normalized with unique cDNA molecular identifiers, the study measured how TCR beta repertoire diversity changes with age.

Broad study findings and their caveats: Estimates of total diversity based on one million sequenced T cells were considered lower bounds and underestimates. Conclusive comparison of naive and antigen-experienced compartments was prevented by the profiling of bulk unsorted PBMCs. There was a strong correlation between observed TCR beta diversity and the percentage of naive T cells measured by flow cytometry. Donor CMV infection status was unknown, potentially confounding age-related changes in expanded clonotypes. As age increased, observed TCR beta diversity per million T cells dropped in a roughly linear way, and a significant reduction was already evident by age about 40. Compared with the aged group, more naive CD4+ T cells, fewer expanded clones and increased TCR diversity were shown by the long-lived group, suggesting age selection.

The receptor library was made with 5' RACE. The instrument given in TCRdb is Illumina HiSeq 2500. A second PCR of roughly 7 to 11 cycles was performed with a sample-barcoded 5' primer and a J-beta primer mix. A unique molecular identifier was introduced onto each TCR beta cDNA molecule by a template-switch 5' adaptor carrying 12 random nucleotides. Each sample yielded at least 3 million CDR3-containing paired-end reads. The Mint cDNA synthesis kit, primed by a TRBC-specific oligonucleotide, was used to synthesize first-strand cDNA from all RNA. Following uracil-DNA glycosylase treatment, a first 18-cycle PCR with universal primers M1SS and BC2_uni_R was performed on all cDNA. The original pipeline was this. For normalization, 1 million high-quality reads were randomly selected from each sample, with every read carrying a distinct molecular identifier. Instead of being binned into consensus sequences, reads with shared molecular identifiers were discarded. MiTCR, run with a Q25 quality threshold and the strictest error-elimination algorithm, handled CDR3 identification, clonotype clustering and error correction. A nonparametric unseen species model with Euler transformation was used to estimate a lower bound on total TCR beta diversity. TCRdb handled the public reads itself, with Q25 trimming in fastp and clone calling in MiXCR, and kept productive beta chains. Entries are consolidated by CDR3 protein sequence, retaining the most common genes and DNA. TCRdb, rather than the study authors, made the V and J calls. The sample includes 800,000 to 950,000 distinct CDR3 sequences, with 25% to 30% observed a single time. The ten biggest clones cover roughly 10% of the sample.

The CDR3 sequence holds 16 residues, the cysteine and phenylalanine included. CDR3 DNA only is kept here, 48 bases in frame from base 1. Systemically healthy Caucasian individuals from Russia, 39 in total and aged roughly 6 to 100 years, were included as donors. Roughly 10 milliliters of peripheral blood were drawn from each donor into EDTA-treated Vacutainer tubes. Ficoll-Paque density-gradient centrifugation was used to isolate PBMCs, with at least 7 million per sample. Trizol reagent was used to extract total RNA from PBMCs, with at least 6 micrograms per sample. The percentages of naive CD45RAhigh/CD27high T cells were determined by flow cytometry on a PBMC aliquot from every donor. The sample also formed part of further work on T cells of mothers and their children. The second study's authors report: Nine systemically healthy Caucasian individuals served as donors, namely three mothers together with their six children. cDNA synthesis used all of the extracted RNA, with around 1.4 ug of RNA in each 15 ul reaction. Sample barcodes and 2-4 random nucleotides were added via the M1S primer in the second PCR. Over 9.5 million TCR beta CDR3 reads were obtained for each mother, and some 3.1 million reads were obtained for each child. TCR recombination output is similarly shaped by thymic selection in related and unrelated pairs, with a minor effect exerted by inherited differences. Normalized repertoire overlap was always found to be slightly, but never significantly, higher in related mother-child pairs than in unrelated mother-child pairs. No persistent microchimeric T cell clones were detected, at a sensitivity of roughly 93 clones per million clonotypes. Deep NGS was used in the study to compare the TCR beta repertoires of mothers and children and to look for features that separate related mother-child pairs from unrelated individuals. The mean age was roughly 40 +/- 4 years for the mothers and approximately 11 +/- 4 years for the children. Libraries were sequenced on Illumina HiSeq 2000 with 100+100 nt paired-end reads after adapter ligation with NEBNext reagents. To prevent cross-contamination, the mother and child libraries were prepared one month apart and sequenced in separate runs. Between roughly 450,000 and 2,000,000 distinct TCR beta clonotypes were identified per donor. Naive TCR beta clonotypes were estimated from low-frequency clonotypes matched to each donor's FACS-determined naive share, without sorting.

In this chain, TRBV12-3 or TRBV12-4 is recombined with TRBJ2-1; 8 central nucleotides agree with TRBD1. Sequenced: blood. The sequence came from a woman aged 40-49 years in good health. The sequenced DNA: TGTGCCGGCAGTTATGACAGGGGAGGCACCTACAATGAGCAGTTCTTC. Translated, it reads CAGSYDRGGTYNEQFF.